Shown below are 24 T cell receptor beta chains from a single sample sequenced in a study of T cells in pancreatic ductal adenocarcinoma. Surgery without prior neoadjuvant therapy was the treatment of the selected pancreatic ductal adenocarcinoma patients. Sequencing was performed with immunoSEQ multiplex PCR; in TCRdb, only in-frame clones are kept and a portion is missing. The sample carries just under 2,500 clones, roughly 84% recorded once. The sequenced sample consisted of pancreatic tumor tissue. These receptor sequences come from a human donor with pancreatic ductal adenocarcinoma.

This chain connects TRBV30 to TRBJ1-2; D is ambiguous. The CDR3 extends over 12 amino acids. CDR1 is GTSNPN, CDR2 SVGIG, per germline (reference sequence). The ends were cut back, 7 bases at V and 4 bases at J, with 13 bases in the middle. The CDR3 protein is CASTPGFYGYTF. The CDR3 nucleotides are TGTGCCTCGACACCAGGCTTCTATGGCTACACCTTC.

V gene TRBV18 combines with J gene TRBJ2-2; TRBD1 is a possible D gene (6 bases). Germline V gene data show CDR1 as KGHSH and CDR2 as LQKENI. The V end was cut by 3 bases, the J end by 1 base, with 12 bases between. This CDR3 has 16 residues. CDR3 residues: CASSPPQGRNTGELFF. CDR3 in DNA: TGTGCCAGCTCACCCCCCCAGGGGAGGAACACCGGGGAGCTGTTTTTT.

This chain joins TRBV5-1 and TRBJ2-3; maybe TRBD2 (5 bases). This CDR3 is 15 amino acids long. CDR1 and CDR2 from the germline V gene are SGHRS and YFSETQ. The V end was cut by 0 bases, the J end by 4 bases, with 12 bases between. CDR3 in amino acids: CASSLGPGVADTQYF. DNA of the CDR3: TGCGCCAGCAGCTTGGGGCCCGGGGTCGCAGATACGCAGTATTTT.

V and J are TRBV13 and TRBJ1-1; possible D gene TRBD1, 5 bases. The CDR3 spans 13 residues. Trimming took off 3 bases at V and 8 bases at J, with 13 bases between the two ends. Germline CDR1 reads PRHDT; CDR2 reads FYEKMQ (reference sequence). CDR3 region: CASSLESGEEAFF. The CDR3 DNA sequence: TGTGCCAGCAGCTTGGAGTCGGGGGAGGAAGCTTTCTTT.

The V and J genes are TRBV5-1 and TRBJ2-4; 9 nucleotides align to TRBD1. From germline, CDR1 is SGHRS and CDR2 YFSETQ. The CDR3 has 15 residues. V lost 4 bases to trimming and J lost 7 bases; unmatched junction nucleotides: 9. Here the CDR3 reads CASSQAGTGINIQYF. Here the CDR3 DNA reads TGCGCCAGCAGCCAAGCCGGGACAGGGATTAACATTCAGTACTTC.

DNA for the CDR3: TGTGCCAGCAGCTTAGGTGGGACAGGGTTGGGTGAGCAGTTCTTC. This gives the protein CASSLGGTGLGEQFF. The chain uses TRBV13 and TRBJ2-1; 9 nucleotides agree with TRBD1. V shed 0 bases and J 9 bases; nucleotides not matched to a gene: 6. Germline lookup yields CDR1 PRHDT and CDR2 FYEKMQ (reference sequence). The CDR3 loop spans 15 amino acids.

The chain carries TRBV7-9 and TRBJ2-3; D is unclear. Germline CDR1 and CDR2: SEHNR and FQNEAQ (reference sequence). The CDR3 is 12 residues long. With 6 bases removed from V and 2 bases from J, the gap between germline ends came to 6 bases. The CDR3 DNA reads as TGTGCCAGCAGTCCAAACACAGATACGCAGTATTTT. This translates into CASSPNTDTQYF.

The rearrangement joins TRBV28 to TRBJ2-1; 13 bases fit TRBD2. The CDR3 is 15 residues long. CDR1 and CDR2 (germline): MDHEN, SYDVKM. V shed 5 bases, J shed 5 bases, and the junction held 3 bases outside the gene matches. The chain's CDR3 is CASSRGTSGNNEQFF. CDR3 coding DNA: TGTGCCAGCAGTCGAGGGACTAGCGGGAACAATGAGCAGTTCTTC. The whole variable domain, remainder taken from reference TRBV28 and TRBJ2-1, is DVKVTQSSRYLVKRTGEKVFLECVQDMDHENMFWYRQDPGLGLRLIYFSYDVKMKEKGDIPEGYSVSREKKERFSLILESASTNQTSMYLCASSRGTSGNNEQFFGPGTRLTVL.

This chain links TRBV30 with TRBJ2-7; D perhaps matches TRBD2 (5 bases). CDR1 and CDR2 from the germline V gene are GTSNPN and SVGIG (reference sequence). Trimming left V 3 bases short and J 7 bases short, with 13 bases between. The CDR3 has 12 amino acids. This CDR3 reads CAWSVTRREQYF. The CDR3, as DNA: TGTGCCTGGAGCGTCACTAGGCGGGAGCAGTACTTC. Combining the CDR3 with reference TRBV30 and TRBJ2-7 gives the whole variable domain SQTIHQWPATLVQPVGSPLSLECTVEGTSNPNLYWYRQAAGRGLQLLFYSVGIGQISSEVPQNLSASRPQDRQFILSSKKLLLSDSGFYLCAWSVTRREQYFGPGTRLTVT.

This rearrangement joins TRBV12-5 to TRBJ1-5, with unresolved D. Trimming left V 6 bases short and J 5 bases short, with 5 bases between. Germline assignment: CDR1 LGHNT and CDR2 FRNRAP. The CDR3 consists of 11 residues. CDR3 nucleotide sequence: TGTGCTAGTGGCCGGGATCAGCCCCAGCATTTT. This codes for CASGRDQPQHF.

V is TRBV28 and J is TRBJ2-7; 10 positions match TRBD2. Per germline, CDR1 MDHEN and CDR2 SYDVKM. Trimming removed 7 bases from V and 6 bases from J; junction bases left unmatched: 15. CDR3 size: 16 residues. Here the CDR3 reads CASTSSGGDRRGEQYF. In DNA, the CDR3 is TGTGCCAGCACCTCCAGCGGGGGGGACAGGAGGGGCGAGCAGTACTTC.

The rearrangement joins TRBV19 to TRBJ2-1; TRBD2 aligns across 8 bases. After removal of 8 bases from V and 4 bases from J, the junction contained 10 bases not matched to a gene. Germline CDR1 and CDR2: LNHDA and SQIVND (reference sequence). This CDR3 is 15 amino acids long. CDR3 residues: CASQRSSGGYNEQFF. DNA of the CDR3: TGTGCCAGTCAGAGGTCCAGCGGGGGTTACAATGAGCAGTTCTTC.

V is TRBV10-1 and J is TRBJ2-7; TRBD2 agrees at 8 bases. Losses at the gene ends were 8 bases for V and 2 bases for J; bases not matched to a gene: 8. From germline, CDR1 is WNHNN and CDR2 SYGVQD (reference sequence). The length of the CDR3 is 14 residues. CDR3 residues: CASSPIAGPYEQYF. In nucleotides, the CDR3 is TGCGCCAGCTCCCCTATAGCGGGACCCTACGAGCAGTACTTC.

The chain links TRBV30 to TRBJ2-7; 7 bases align to TRBD1. The CDR3 has 12 amino acids. With 2 bases clipped from V and 3 bases from J, the junction kept 1 base outside the gene matches. Germline CDR1 reads GTSNPN; CDR2 reads SVGIG (reference sequence). Written as DNA, the CDR3 is TGTGCCTGGAGTCCAGGGGGCTACGAGCAGTACTTC. Residues: CAWSPGGYEQYF.

The J gene is TRBJ1-1, the V gene TRBV6-6; D not resolved. CDR1 and CDR2 (germline): MNHNY, SVGAGI (reference sequence). The CDR3 covers 11 residues. Trimming removed 4 bases at V and 11 bases at J, with 11 bases between. The CDR3 here is CASSWREMAFF. The CDR3 DNA sequence: TGTGCCAGCAGTTGGAGGGAGATGGCTTTCTTT.

This clone has more than one count but fewer than ten. V and J are TRBV2 and TRBJ2-7; 7 bases match TRBD1. Germline V gene lookup returns CDR1 SNHLY and CDR2 FYNNEI. The J segment lost 6 bases and the V segment lost 5 bases, leaving 10 bases of the junction unmatched. The CDR3 loop spans 14 amino acids. The CDR3 spells CASSSTGVGPEQYF. The CDR3 nucleotides are TGTGCCAGCAGTTCAACAGGGGTGGGGCCCGAGCAGTACTTC.

The chain has TRBV19 and TRBJ1-4; D might be TRBD1 (6 bases). This CDR3 spans 14 amino acids. Trimming left V 4 bases short and J 7 bases short, with 13 bases between. Germline CDR1 is LNHDA and CDR2 is SQIVND (reference sequence). The CDR3 spells CASSRQEGGEKLFF. Written as DNA, the CDR3 is TGTGCCAGTAGTAGACAGGAAGGGGGTGAAAAACTGTTTTTT.

The chain is built from TRBV30 and TRBJ1-1; possible D gene TRBD1, 6 bases. V gave up 4 bases and J gave up 3 bases, with 12 bases separating them. Germline values: CDR1 GTSNPN, CDR2 SVGIG (reference sequence). There are 13 residues in the CDR3. The CDR3 here is CAWTRQGYTEAFF. CDR3 nucleotides: TGTGCCTGGACCAGGCAGGGGTACACTGAAGCTTTCTTT.

The chain joins TRBV4-2 to TRBJ2-3, with unresolved D. Deletions cut 1 base from V and 2 bases from J, with 10 bases between. CDR1 LGHNA and CDR2 YNFKEQ come from the germline V gene. The length of the CDR3 is 15 residues. This chain's CDR3 is CASSQVLGHTDTQYF. CDR3 DNA sequence: TGTGCCAGCAGCCAAGTTCTTGGGCACACAGATACGCAGTATTTT.

V is TRBV4-3 and J is TRBJ2-2; 9 positions match TRBD1. With 4 bases clipped from V and 7 bases from J, the junction kept 4 bases outside the gene matches. Germline V gives CDR1 LGHNA, CDR2 YSLEER. The CDR3 spans 14 residues. Here the CDR3 DNA reads TGCGCCAGCAGCCCGGGACAGGGCAGCGGGGAGCTGTTTTTT. As protein: CASSPGQGSGELFF.

The DNA of the CDR3 is TGTGCCAGCAGCTTAGATTTAAACAATCAGCCCCAGCATTTT. This gives the protein CASSLDLNNQPQHF. J is TRBJ1-5 and V is TRBV11-2; D uncertain. The CDR3 loop spans 14 amino acids. The V gene's germline CDR1 is SGHAT and CDR2 FQNNGV. The V end lost 0 bases, the J end lost 3 bases, and 6 bases lay between the germline ends.

The chain carries TRBV28 and TRBJ2-5; D might be TRBD1 (6 bases). Per germline, CDR1 MDHEN and CDR2 SYDVKM. The CDR3 is 16 residues long. The V end lost 2 bases, the J end lost 11 bases, and 24 bases lay between the germline ends. CDR3 in amino acids: CASSLPQQGPLTPQYF. The CDR3 DNA sequence: TGTGCCAGCAGTTTACCCCAACAGGGTCCCCTTACCCCTCAGTACTTC.

The rearrangement uses TRBV5-1 and TRBJ2-7; D is undetermined. The V gene lost 6 bases and the J gene lost 0 bases, with 10 bases spanning the gap. Germline V gene sequence: CDR1 SGHRS, CDR2 YFSETQ. This CDR3 is 13 amino acids long. In DNA, the CDR3 is TGCGCCAGCAAACCGGAGAGCTCCTACGAGCAGTACTTC. Translated, it gives CASKPESSYEQYF.

The CDR3 nucleotides are TGTGCCAGCAGTATGGGCCCCCCGGGGGGAAACACCATATATTTT. It translates to CASSMGPPGGNTIYF. This chain uses TRBV27 with TRBJ1-3; D gene ambiguous. The CDR3 runs to 15 residues. Germline CDR1 MNHEY, CDR2 SMNVEV (reference sequence). V was clipped by 5 bases and J by 4 bases, with 15 bases between them.